This is a list of T cell receptor beta chains from one sample in a study of blood T cell repertoires in COVID-19. Generated by immunoSEQ multiplex PCR, the TCRdb table keeps only in-frame clones and is missing some. The sample lists approximately 90,000 clones, 80% to 90% seen once, with about a sixth in the top ten. The sequencing sample was made of peripheral blood. These receptors were taken from a human donor in a cohort sampled during active COVID-19. Each CDR3 is given with its conserved first and last residue. A D gene is named only where the DNA matches it firmly. The size of a clone is reported for some rows only, either as once, few or many, or as a class for expanded clones.

v_call,clone_size,d_call,j_call,cdr3_aa,cdr3_nt
TRBV5-1,.,TRBD1,TRBJ1-4,CASSLQTGNNEKLFF,TGCGCCAGCAGCCTGCAGACAGGGAATAATGAAAAACTGTTTTTT
TRBV28,.,.,TRBJ2-5,CASSLTRVWETQYF,TGTGCCAGCAGTTTGACTAGAGTCTGGGAGACCCAGTACTTC
TRBV7-6,few,TRBD1,TRBJ2-7,CASSLAGTGGYEQYF,TGTGCCAGCAGCTTAGCCGGGACAGGGGGCTACGAGCAGTACTTC
TRBV12-5,.,TRBD2,TRBJ2-3,CASGRLAGGNTDTQYF,TGTGCTAGTGGACGACTAGCGGGGGGAAACACAGATACGCAGTATTTT
TRBV18,.,.,TRBJ1-1,CASSAGVGVNTEAFF,TGTGCCAGCTCAGCAGGGGTGGGGGTGAATACTGAAGCTTTCTTT
TRBV2,.,.,TRBJ2-3,CASSDVGGFQLNTQYF,TGTGCCAGCAGTGATGTTGGCGGATTCCAGTTAAATACGCAGTATTTT
TRBV5-1,.,TRBD1,TRBJ2-1,CASSLGTGGSYEQFF,TGCGCCAGCAGCTTGGGGACAGGGGGCAGTTATGAGCAGTTCTTC
TRBV9,once,.,TRBJ1-1,CASRREDRGMNTEAFF,TGTGCCAGCAGGCGAGAGGATCGGGGAATGAACACTGAAGCTTTCTTT
TRBV7-9,.,.,TRBJ1-3,CASSSKRRVGGNTIYF,TGTGCCAGCAGCTCAAAGCGGAGAGTGGGAGGAAACACCATATATTTT
TRBV4-3,.,.,TRBJ2-3,CASSRGTGRPDTQYF,TGCGCCAGCAGCCGGGGGACTGGGAGACCAGATACGCAGTATTTT
TRBV19,.,.,TRBJ1-2,CASSSNGGKNYGYTF,TGTGCCAGTAGTTCGAACGGGGGGAAAAACTATGGCTACACCTTC
TRBV19,few,TRBD1,TRBJ1-1,CASKDNPRDRIYTEAFF,TGTGCCAGTAAAGACAACCCCCGGGACAGGATATACACTGAAGCTTTCTTT
TRBV7-2,.,.,TRBJ2-7,CASSLGLDPPEQYF,TGTGCCAGCAGCTTAGGTCTAGACCCACCCGAGCAGTACTTC
TRBV6-4,.,.,TRBJ1-5,CASRETAYSNQPQHF,TGTGCCAGCAGGGAGACAGCATATAGCAATCAGCCCCAGCATTTT
TRBV30,.,TRBD2,TRBJ2-4,CAWAGLAGLRAKNIQYF,TGTGCCTGGGCCGGGCTAGCGGGGTTGAGGGCCAAAAACATTCAGTACTTC
TRBV18,.,.,TRBJ1-5,CASSPGGAGNQPQHF,TGTGCCAGCTCACCCGGAGGGGCTGGGAATCAGCCCCAGCATTTT
TRBV19,.,TRBD1,TRBJ1-5,CASSLTGAINQPQHF,TGTGCCAGTAGTTTAACAGGGGCGATCAATCAGCCCCAGCATTTT
TRBV2,.,TRBD1,TRBJ1-6,CASSKGQGTPSGSPLHF,TGTGCCAGCAGTAAAGGACAGGGTACCCCATCAGGATCACCCCTCCACTTT
TRBV10-1,.,TRBD1,TRBJ1-2,CASSSSRQGTDYGYTF,TGCGCCAGCAGTTCCTCCAGACAGGGAACGGACTATGGCTACACCTTC
TRBV30,.,TRBD2,TRBJ2-1,CAWSRALAGGRHEQFF,TGTGCCTGGAGCCGAGCACTAGCGGGGGGGCGCCATGAGCAGTTCTTC
TRBV5-1,.,.,TRBJ2-2,CASSLRQANTGELFF,TGCGCCAGCAGCTTGCGGCAGGCGAACACCGGGGAGCTGTTTTTT
TRBV12-3/TRBV12-4,.,TRBD2,TRBJ2-3,CASRGGTDTQYF,TGTGCCAGCAGGGGGGGGACAGATACGCAGTATTTT
TRBV5-4,.,.,TRBJ1-5,CASSLDRNQPQHF,TGTGCCAGCAGCTTGGACAGGAATCAGCCCCAGCATTTT
TRBV12-5,once,TRBD1,TRBJ2-1,CASGLFGQAGNEQFF,TGTGCTAGTGGTTTGTTCGGACAGGCCGGCAATGAGCAGTTCTTC
TRBV2,.,.,TRBJ1-1,CASSGGQNTEAFF,TGTGCCAGCAGTGGTGGACAGAACACTGAAGCTTTCTTT
TRBV7-8,few,.,TRBJ1-5,CASSLSVNSNQPQHF,TGTGCCAGCAGCTTATCGGTCAATAGCAATCAGCCCCAGCATTTT
TRBV5-1,.,TRBD1,TRBJ1-6,CASSLEGQNSPLHF,TGCGCCAGCAGCTTGGAGGGACAGAATTCACCCCTCCACTTT
TRBV7-9,.,.,TRBJ1-5,CASSLAGGSNQPQHF,TGTGCCAGCAGCTTAGCAGGAGGTAGCAATCAGCCCCAGCATTTT
TRBV5-1,.,.,TRBJ2-7,CASSLEPGTYEQYF,TGCGCCAGCAGCTTGGAACCGGGTACCTACGAGCAGTACTTC
TRBV30,.,.,TRBJ2-7,CAWSFPGTSGNF,TGTGCCTGGAGTTTCCCCGGGACATCGGGTAACTTC
TRBV24-1,.,TRBD1,TRBJ2-5,CATSDTYGTAEQETQYF,TGTGCCACCAGTGACACGTACGGGACAGCGGAACAAGAGACCCAGTACTTC
TRBV7-2,once,.,TRBJ2-2,CASSLALGSSGELFF,TGTGCCAGCAGCTTAGCTCTAGGTTCTTCCGGGGAGCTGTTTTTT
TRBV5-1,.,.,TRBJ1-2,CASSLGRAGGYTF,TGCGCCAGCAGCCTCGGCAGGGCGGGAGGCTACACCTTC
TRBV30,.,.,TRBJ1-5,CAWSVLGGSNQPQHF,TGTGCCTGGAGTGTACTCGGCGGTAGCAATCAGCCCCAGCATTTT
TRBV5-4,once,.,TRBJ1-2,CASSPLTSLAGGYTF,TGTGCCAGCAGCCCCTTGACATCGTTGGCGGGTGGCTACACCTTC
TRBV7-3,.,.,TRBJ2-4,CASSLTLLPKNIQYF,TGTGCCAGCAGCTTAACCCTCCTACCCAAAAACATTCAGTACTTC
TRBV7-9,.,.,TRBJ2-7,CASSLAEIREKNYEQYF,TGTGCCAGCAGCTTAGCTGAGATCCGGGAAAAAAACTACGAGCAGTACTTC
TRBV3-1/TRBV3-2,.,.,TRBJ1-1,CASSHEREAFF,TGTGCCAGCAGCCACGAGAGGGAAGCTTTCTTT
TRBV24-1,.,TRBD2,TRBJ2-1,CATSDSSQRGAGNEQFF,TGTGCCACCAGTGATTCATCTCAGCGGGGGGCGGGCAATGAGCAGTTCTTC
TRBV7-9,.,.,TRBJ1-2,CASTETEQNYGYTF,TGTGCCAGCACCGAGACGGAGCAGAACTATGGCTACACCTTC
TRBV12-3/TRBV12-4,.,.,TRBJ1-2,CASSLNTNYGYTF,TGTGCCAGCAGTTTGAACACTAACTATGGCTACACCTTC
TRBV29-1,once,TRBD2,TRBJ2-1,CSVERTSGNNEQFF,TGCAGCGTTGAAAGGACTAGTGGGAACAATGAGCAGTTCTTC
TRBV6-5,.,.,TRBJ2-1,CATYLAGEQFF,TGTGCCACCTACTTAGCTGGTGAGCAGTTCTTC
TRBV10-1,few,.,TRBJ2-4,CASSLTRQKNIQYF,TGCGCCAGCAGCCTGACTAGGCAGAAAAACATTCAGTACTTC
TRBV7-6,.,TRBD1,TRBJ2-5,CASSLGQGAWETQYF,TGTGCCAGCAGCTTAGGACAGGGGGCCTGGGAGACCCAGTACTTC